This T cell receptor beta chain stems from a study of cytomegalovirus exposure and HLA in healthy donors. A multiplex PCR was run with 60 Vbeta primers and 13 Jbeta primers. Method: immunoSEQ multiplex PCR; TCRdb's copy keeps in-frame clones and lacks some. The data show approximately 100,000 clones, around three quarters seen once. This cohort consisted of healthy bone marrow donors. The CDR3 totals 15 residues. The germline V gene encodes CDR1 LGHNA and CDR2 YNFKEQ. Unmatched junction bases numbered 9, after V lost 5 bases and J lost 7 bases. Material for sequencing was PBMCs. The gene calls are TRBV4-2 and TRBJ2-1, with 9 bases aligning to TRBD2. The receptor comes from a female donor in good health and CMV-seropositive. The CDR3 DNA reads TGTGCCAGCAGCTCAGCGGGGGGACGAGGAAATGAGCAGTTCTTC. It yields the protein CASSSAGGRGNEQFF.